This TCR beta chain was sequenced for a study of cytomegalovirus exposure and HLA in healthy donors. CDR1 and CDR2 (germline): LGHNA, YNFKEQ. CDR3 length equals 16 residues. The V end was cut by 4 bases, the J end by 4 bases, with 19 bases between. Donors had nominal health at sampling but likely had unrecorded immune exposures. Regarding the study as a whole: Later analysis suggested most CMV-associated TCR beta chains were HLA-restricted. A later analysis showed that HLA-associated TCR beta chains had undergone more clonal expansion than equally common others. The authors confirmed in vitro that a few CMV-associated chains were specific for CMV antigens.

As to this clone: Antigen unknown.

A multiplex PCR was run with 60 Vbeta primers and 13 Jbeta primers. Repertoires were generated with immunoSEQ multiplex PCR, while TCRdb's copy carries only in-frame clones and drops some. The sample lists approximately 130,000 clones; roughly 82% were seen once. V and J are TRBV4-2 and TRBJ2-5; perhaps TRBD1 as D (6 bases). The clonotype originates from a man aged 45-65 years in good health and CMV-seronegative. Sequenced material: PBMCs. The CDR3 is CASSPSGQGYGETQYF. The CDR3 DNA reads TGTGCCAGCAGCCCATCGGGGCAGGGGTATGGAGAGACCCAGTACTTC.